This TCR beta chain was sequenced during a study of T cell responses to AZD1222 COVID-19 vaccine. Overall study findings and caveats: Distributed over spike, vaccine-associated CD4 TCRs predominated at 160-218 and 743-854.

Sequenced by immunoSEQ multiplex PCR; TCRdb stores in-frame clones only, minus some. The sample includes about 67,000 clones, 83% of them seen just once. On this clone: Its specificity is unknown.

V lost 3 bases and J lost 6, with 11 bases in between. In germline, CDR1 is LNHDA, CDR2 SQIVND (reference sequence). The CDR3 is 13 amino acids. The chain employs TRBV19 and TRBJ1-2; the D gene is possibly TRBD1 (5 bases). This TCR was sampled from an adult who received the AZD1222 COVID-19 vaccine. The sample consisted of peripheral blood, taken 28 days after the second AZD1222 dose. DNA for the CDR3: TGTGCCAGTAGTATTATGCGGGGCGATGGCTACACCTTC. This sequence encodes CASSIMRGDGYTF.